Following are 20 T cell receptor beta chains from one sample sequenced in a study of blood T cell repertoires in COVID-19. The method was immunoSEQ multiplex PCR; TCRdb's version includes in-frame clones alone and lacks a portion of them. Among about 120,000 clones, 70% to 85% were seen once, and the ten largest hold about 2.5%. Sequenced input: peripheral blood. The receptors here all came from a man in his fifties with acute or convalescent COVID-19.

The chain has TRBV5-5 and TRBJ2-1, with 9 bases identical to TRBD1. This CDR3 region has 17 residues. V was clipped by 0 bases and J by 5 bases; unmatched bases: 9. Germline V CDR1 and CDR2: SGHKS, YYEKEE (reference sequence). This CDR3 is CASSLVRTGGRHNEQFF. The CDR3 region has the DNA TGTGCCAGCAGCTTGGTACGTACAGGGGGCCGTCACAATGAGCAGTTCTTC.

This clone was found a few times. The V gene is TRBV6-4, the J gene TRBJ1-6; a possible D gene is TRBD1 (6 bases). With 3 bases removed from V and 3 bases from J, the gap between germline ends came to 9 bases. This CDR3 has 15 amino acids. The germline V gene has CDR1 MRHNA and CDR2 SNTAGT. The CDR3, as DNA: TGTGCCAGCAGTGAACAGGGCGGCTATAATTCACCCCTCCACTTT. Its protein product is CASSEQGGYNSPLHF.

This sequence joins TRBV10-2 and TRBJ2-1; 8 bases map to TRBD2. Germline trimming cut 0 bases from V and 8 bases from J; bases unmatched to any gene: 6. Germline CDR1 and CDR2: WSHSY and SAAADI. The length of the CDR3 is 15 residues. DNA for the CDR3: TGCGCCAGCAGTGAGTCACATAGCGGGGTCGATGAGCAGTTCTTC. This sequence encodes CASSESHSGVDEQFF.

The V and J genes are TRBV12-3 or TRBV12-4 and TRBJ1-2, with a possible D match to TRBD1 (6 bases). The length of the CDR3 is 12 residues. V was shortened by 7 bases and J by 8 bases, with 14 bases between the two germline ends. The CDR3 DNA sequence: TGTGCCAGCATCGGCGGGGGCGGCGGCTACACCTTC. It translates to CASIGGGGGYTF.

This clone was seen only once. The chain is built from TRBV28 and TRBJ2-7; maybe TRBD1 (6 bases). CDR1 is MDHEN, CDR2 SYDVKM, per germline. The length of the CDR3 is 14 residues. Trimming removed 2 bases from V and 4 bases from J, with 12 bases in between. The CDR3, as DNA: TGTGCCAGCAGTTTAGGCCAGACAGGTTACGAGCAGTACTTC. Translation gives CASSLGQTGYEQYF.

The genes are TRBV6-1 and TRBJ1-2; 10 nucleotides match TRBD1. The CDR3 loop spans 15 amino acids. Germline V gene lookup returns CDR1 MNHNS and CDR2 SASEGT. V lost 2 bases, J lost 8 bases, and 8 bases stayed unmatched. The CDR3 here is CASSETTGGQGGYTF. DNA for the CDR3: TGTGCCAGCAGTGAAACGACAGGGGGCCAGGGAGGCTACACCTTC.

The chain links TRBV24-1 to TRBJ1-1; a possible D gene is TRBD1 (5 bases). V lost 6 bases to trimming and J lost 10 bases, with 11 bases between them. This CDR3 spans 11 amino acids. Germline assignment: CDR1 KGHDR and CDR2 SFDVKD. The CDR3 DNA follows: TGTGCCACCAGTACAGGAATACCAGCTTTCTTT. The encoded protein is CATSTGIPAFF.

The chain links TRBV27 to TRBJ1-5; 7 bases align to TRBD1. Germline V gives CDR1 MNHEY, CDR2 SMNVEV (reference sequence). The CDR3 contains 15 residues. The V gene end was trimmed by 5 bases and the J gene end by 6 bases; junction bases not matched to a gene: 10. The CDR3 protein is CASSPQTGDSQPQHF. DNA of the CDR3: TGTGCCAGCAGTCCCCAAACAGGGGATAGTCAGCCCCAGCATTTT.

The chain is built from TRBV6-2 or TRBV6-3 and TRBJ2-7; 8 positions agree with TRBD1. Germline assignment: CDR1 MNHEY and CDR2 SVGEGT. This CDR3 comprises 16 residues. V shed 2 bases and J 6 bases; nucleotides not matched to a gene: 12. This CDR3 reads CASSYSLGAGGGEQYF. The CDR3 DNA sequence: TGTGCCAGCAGTTACAGTTTGGGGGCAGGGGGCGGCGAGCAGTACTTC.

This clone appeared a single time. The V and J genes are TRBV7-9 and TRBJ1-6, with D perhaps TRBD1 (5 bases). The ends were cut back, 1 base at V and 15 bases at J, with 10 bases in the middle. Germline CDR1 reads SEHNR; CDR2 reads FQNEAQ (reference sequence). The CDR3 extends over 12 amino acids. The CDR3 DNA reads TGTGCCAGCAGCTTAGGAGGGGACTACCTCCACTTT. Translated: CASSLGGDYLHF. Full variable domain (remainder filled in from reference TRBV7-9 and TRBJ1-6): DTGVSQNPRHKITKRGQNVTFRCDPISEHNRLYWYRQTLGQGPEFLTYFQNEAQLEKSRLLSDRFSAERPKGSFSTLEIQRTEQGDSAMYLCASSLGGDYLHFGNGTRLTVT.

V usage is TRBV7-2 and J usage is TRBJ1-2, with 7 bases matching TRBD1. The germline V gene encodes CDR1 SGHTA and CDR2 FQGNSA. The CDR3 is 16 residues long. With V trimmed by 4 bases and J by 1 base, 9 bases remained unmatched. The CDR3, as DNA: TGTGCCAGCAGCTCCCGGGAACAGGGGATTAACTATGGCTACACCTTC. Residues: CASSSREQGINYGYTF.

This chain connects TRBV5-4 to TRBJ2-2; possible D gene TRBD2, 5 bases. Trimming shortened V by 5 bases and J by 2 bases, and 16 bases separated the two germline ends. This CDR3 contains 16 residues. CDR1 is SGHNT, CDR2 YYREEE, per germline (reference sequence). Written as DNA, the CDR3 is TGTGCCAGCAGTCCTGGGCCTAGCACCAACACCGGGGAGCTGTTTTTT. Its protein product is CASSPGPSTNTGELFF.

The genes are TRBV19 and TRBJ2-4; perhaps TRBD2 as D (6 bases). V lost 2 bases to trimming and J lost 8 bases, with 13 bases between them. The CDR3 is 14 amino acids. The germline V gene has CDR1 LNHDA and CDR2 SQIVND (reference sequence). The CDR3, as DNA: TGTGCCAGTAGTATACGGGGGTGGAAGGACATTCAGTACTTC. Encoded protein: CASSIRGWKDIQYF. The full variable domain, in which reference TRBV19 and TRBJ2-4 provide the parts outside the CDR3, is DGGITQSPKYLFRKEGQNVTLSCEQNLNHDAMYWYRQDPGQGLRLIYYSQIVNDFQKGDIAEGYSVSREKKESFPLTVTSAQKNPTAFYLCASSIRGWKDIQYFGAGTRLSVL.

This chain connects TRBV6-6 to TRBJ2-1, with D possibly being TRBD1 (6 bases). Trimming removed 7 bases from V and 8 bases from J, with 18 bases in between. The CDR3 runs to 14 residues. Germline values: CDR1 MNHNY, CDR2 SVGAGI (reference sequence). This chain's CDR3 is CASTFKGERDEQFF. The CDR3 nucleotides are TGTGCCAGCACCTTTAAGGGGGAGCGCGATGAGCAGTTCTTC.

The genes are TRBV11-2 and TRBJ2-6; D perhaps matches TRBD1 (5 bases). CDR1 and CDR2 from the germline V gene are SGHAT and FQNNGV. This CDR3 is 18 amino acids long. The V and J ends lost 2 bases and 0 bases respectively, with 14 bases between them. Written as DNA, the CDR3 is TGTGCCAGCAGCTTACGCCGGCAGGGTGGCTCTGGGGCCAACGTCCTGACTTTC. Its protein is CASSLRRQGGSGANVLTF.

The chain combines TRBV19 with TRBJ1-6, with 7 bases identical to TRBD1. The CDR3 runs 14 residues. CDR1 LNHDA and CDR2 SQIVND come from the germline V gene (reference sequence). The ends lost 6 bases at V and 6 bases at J; junction bases unmatched: 5. The CDR3 DNA reads as TGTGCCAGTAGCCTGGGACAGACTAATTCACCCCTCCACTTT. Amino acid sequence: CASSLGQTNSPLHF.

This clone has only a few counts. V gene TRBV28 combines with J gene TRBJ1-3, with TRBD1 as a possible D gene (6 bases). The CDR3 extends over 18 amino acids. V lost 3 bases and J 2 bases, leaving 20 bases between the germline ends. Germline V gene sequence: CDR1 MDHEN, CDR2 SYDVKM. This chain's CDR3 is CASSLGGAGDKAGNTIYF. CDR3 DNA sequence: TGTGCCAGCAGTTTGGGTGGGGCAGGGGACAAGGCTGGAAACACCATATATTTT.

The rearrangement links TRBV4-1 to TRBJ2-5, with TRBD1 as a possible D gene (6 bases). CDR1 and CDR2 (germline): MGHRA, YSYEKL. This CDR3 contains 21 residues. The V end was cut by 1 base, the J end by 5 bases, with 32 bases between. The CDR3 DNA sequence: TGCGCCAGCAGCCAAGCTACTTTACAAGGGGGACCCAGGAGATACAGGGAGACCCAGTACTTC. Its protein is CASSQATLQGGPRRYRETQYF.

The chain has TRBV15 and TRBJ1-2; 9 positions agree with TRBD1. Germline V CDR1 and CDR2: LNHNV, YYDKDF (reference sequence). V shed 3 bases, J shed 8 bases, and the junction held 10 bases outside the gene matches. CDR3 size: 15 residues. CDR3 region: CATSRLQGATSGYTF. DNA for the CDR3: TGTGCCACCAGCAGGCTACAGGGGGCAACATCGGGCTACACCTTC.

The gene calls are TRBV5-1 and TRBJ1-4, with 9 bases identical to TRBD1. J was trimmed by 8 bases and V by 4 bases; bases with no gene match: 6. Germline V gives CDR1 SGHRS, CDR2 YFSETQ. The CDR3 length is 14 residues. CDR3: CASSQGQGPEKLFF. CDR3 nucleotides: TGCGCCAGCAGCCAGGGACAGGGTCCCGAAAAACTGTTTTTT.